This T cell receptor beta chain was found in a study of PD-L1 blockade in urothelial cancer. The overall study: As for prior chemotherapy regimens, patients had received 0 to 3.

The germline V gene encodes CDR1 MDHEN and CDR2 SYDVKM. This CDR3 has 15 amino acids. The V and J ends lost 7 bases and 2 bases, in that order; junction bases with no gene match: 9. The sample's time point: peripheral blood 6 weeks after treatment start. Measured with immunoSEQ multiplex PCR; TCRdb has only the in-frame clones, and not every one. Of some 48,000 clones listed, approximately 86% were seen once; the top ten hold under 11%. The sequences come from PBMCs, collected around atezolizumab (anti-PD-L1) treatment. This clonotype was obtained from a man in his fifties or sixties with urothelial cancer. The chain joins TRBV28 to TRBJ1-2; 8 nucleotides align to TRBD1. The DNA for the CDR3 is TGTGCCAGCAAGACAGGGCAGGGGGCAAACTATGGCTACACCTTC. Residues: CASKTGQGANYGYTF.